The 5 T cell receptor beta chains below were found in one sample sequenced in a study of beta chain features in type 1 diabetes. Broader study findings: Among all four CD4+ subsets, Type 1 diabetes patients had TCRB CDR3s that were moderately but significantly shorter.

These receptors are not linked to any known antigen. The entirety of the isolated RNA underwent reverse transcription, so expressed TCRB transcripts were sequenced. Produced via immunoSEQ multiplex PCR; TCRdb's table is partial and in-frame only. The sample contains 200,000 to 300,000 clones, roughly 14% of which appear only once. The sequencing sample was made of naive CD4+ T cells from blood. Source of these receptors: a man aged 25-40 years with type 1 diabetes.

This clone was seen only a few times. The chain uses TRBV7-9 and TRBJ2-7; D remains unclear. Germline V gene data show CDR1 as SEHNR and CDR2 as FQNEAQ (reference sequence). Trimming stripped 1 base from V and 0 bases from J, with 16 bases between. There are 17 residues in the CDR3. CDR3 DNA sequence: TGTGCCAGCAGCTTAGTTATGCGGCTGGGTAACTCCTACGAGCAGTACTTC. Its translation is CASSLVMRLGNSYEQYF.

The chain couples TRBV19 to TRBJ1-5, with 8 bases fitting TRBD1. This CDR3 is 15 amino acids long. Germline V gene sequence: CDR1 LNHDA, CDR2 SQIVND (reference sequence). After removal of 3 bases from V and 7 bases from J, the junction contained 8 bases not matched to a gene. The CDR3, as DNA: TGTGCCAGTAGTATTTCGACAGGGGTAGGCCAGCCCCAGCATTTT. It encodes CASSISTGVGQPQHF.

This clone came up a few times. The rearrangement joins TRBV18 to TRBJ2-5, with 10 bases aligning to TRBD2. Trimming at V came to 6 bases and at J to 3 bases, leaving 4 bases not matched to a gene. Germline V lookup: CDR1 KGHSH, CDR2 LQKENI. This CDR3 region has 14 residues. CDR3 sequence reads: CASSPGLAEETQYF. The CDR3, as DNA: TGTGCCAGCTCGCCCGGACTAGCGGAAGAGACCCAGTACTTC.

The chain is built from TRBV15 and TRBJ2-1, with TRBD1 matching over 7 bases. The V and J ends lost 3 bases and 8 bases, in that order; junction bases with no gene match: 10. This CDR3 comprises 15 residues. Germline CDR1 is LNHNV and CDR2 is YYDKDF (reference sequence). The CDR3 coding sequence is TGTGCCACCAGCAGGTACAGGGGCTTTGGGCATGAGCAGTTCTTC. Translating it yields CATSRYRGFGHEQFF.

The CDR3 DNA reads as TGTGCCAGCAGTTACTCGTCCCGGGACAGGAACACTGAAGCTTTCTTT. This gives the protein CASSYSSRDRNTEAFF. V gene TRBV6-5 combines with J gene TRBJ1-1; 7 nucleotides line up with TRBD1. The CDR3 is 16 residues long. The J segment lost 1 base and the V segment lost 0 bases, leaving 5 bases of the junction unmatched. Germline-derived CDR1 and CDR2 are MNHEY and SVGAGI.